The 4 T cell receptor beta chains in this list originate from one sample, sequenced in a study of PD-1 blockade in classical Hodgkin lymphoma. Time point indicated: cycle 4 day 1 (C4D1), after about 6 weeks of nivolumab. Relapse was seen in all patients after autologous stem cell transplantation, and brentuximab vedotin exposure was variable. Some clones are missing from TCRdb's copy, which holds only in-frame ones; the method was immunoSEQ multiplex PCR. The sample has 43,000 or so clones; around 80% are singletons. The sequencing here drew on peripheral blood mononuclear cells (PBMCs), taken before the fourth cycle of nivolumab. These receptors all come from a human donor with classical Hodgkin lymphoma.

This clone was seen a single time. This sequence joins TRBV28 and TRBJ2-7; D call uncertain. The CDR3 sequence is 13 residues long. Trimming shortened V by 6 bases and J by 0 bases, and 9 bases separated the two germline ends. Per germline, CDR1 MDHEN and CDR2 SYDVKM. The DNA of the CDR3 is TGTGCCAGCAGCATAGGGATCTCCTACGAGCAGTACTTC. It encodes CASSIGISYEQYF.

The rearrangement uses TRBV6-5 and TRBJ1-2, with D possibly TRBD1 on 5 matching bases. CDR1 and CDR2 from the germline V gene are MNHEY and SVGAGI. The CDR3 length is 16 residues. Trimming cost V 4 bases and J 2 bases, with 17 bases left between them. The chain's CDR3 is CASSLQALHLNYGYTF. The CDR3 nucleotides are TGTGCCAGCAGTTTACAGGCGCTACACCTGAACTATGGCTACACCTTC.

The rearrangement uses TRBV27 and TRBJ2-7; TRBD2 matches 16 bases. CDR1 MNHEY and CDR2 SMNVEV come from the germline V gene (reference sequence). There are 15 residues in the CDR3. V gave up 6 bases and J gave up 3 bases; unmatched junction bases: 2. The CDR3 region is CASRGLAGGFYEQYF. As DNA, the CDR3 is TGTGCCAGCAGGGGACTAGCGGGGGGGTTCTACGAGCAGTACTTC.

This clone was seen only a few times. CDR3 amino acids: CASAEGTGSTDTQYF. CDR3 bases: TGTGCTAGTGCCGAGGGGACAGGGAGCACAGATACGCAGTATTTT. The rearrangement uses TRBV12-5 and TRBJ2-3, with 9 positions matching TRBD1. V shed 7 bases and J 0 bases; nucleotides not matched to a gene: 5. CDR1 LGHNT and CDR2 FRNRAP come from the germline V gene. The CDR3 loop spans 15 amino acids.